One sample yielded the 30 T cell receptor beta chains listed below, sequenced in a study of shared T cell receptors in the human thymus. Assay used: immunoSEQ multiplex PCR; TCRdb lists only in-frame clones, some missing. The sample gives approximately 730,000 clones, roughly 88% of which show up once; about 0.0098% is in the top ten. This sample was shared with a second study, whose subject was human thymus T cells.

The sample comprised thymocytes. The receptors derive from a girl under three years old with a congenital heart defect.

The CDR3 reads CASSLTSGTSGPKEEQFF. CDR3 nucleotides: TGTGCCAGCAGTCTCACCTCAGGGACTAGCGGGCCGAAAGAGGAGCAGTTCTTC. The chain links TRBV27 to TRBJ2-1, with 12 bases fitting TRBD2. The CDR3 spans 18 residues. CDR1 is MNHEY, CDR2 SMNVEV, per germline (reference sequence). V gave up 5 bases and J gave up 10 bases; unmatched junction bases: 18.

This clone has just one count. The chain recombines TRBV5-6 with TRBJ2-3, with TRBD1 matching over 7 bases. This CDR3 is built from 19 residues. The V and J ends lost 5 bases and 0 bases, in that order; junction bases with no gene match: 18. Germline-derived CDR1 and CDR2 are SGHDT and YYEEEE. The CDR3 loop is CASRLRDRIRLASTDTQYF. The CDR3, as DNA: TGTGCCAGCAGATTACGGGACAGAATACGTCTAGCTAGCACAGATACGCAGTATTTT. Using reference TRBV5-6 and TRBJ2-3 for the parts outside the CDR3, the full variable domain is DAGVTQSPTHLIKTRGQQVTLRCSPKSGHDTVSWYQQALGQGPQFIFQYYEEEERQRGNFPDRFSGHQFPNYSSELNVNALLLGDSALYLCASRLRDRIRLASTDTQYFGPGTRLTVL.

The J gene is TRBJ1-2, the V gene TRBV6-5; maybe TRBD1 (5 bases). The CDR3 is 15 amino acids. Germline V gene lookup returns CDR1 MNHEY and CDR2 SVGAGI. V dropped 0 bases and J dropped 4 bases, with 12 bases sitting between them. The CDR3 protein is CASSYSDSPSYGYTF. The CDR3 DNA sequence: TGTGCCAGCAGTTACTCAGACAGTCCTTCCTATGGCTACACCTTC.

The genes are TRBV28 and TRBJ2-5, with 8 bases fitting TRBD2. Germline V gene data show CDR1 as MDHEN and CDR2 as SYDVKM. The CDR3 loop spans 17 amino acids. J lost 4 bases, V lost 6 bases, and 16 bases had no gene match. Here the CDR3 reads CASSSVPTGTRGETQYF. The DNA for the CDR3 is TGTGCCAGCAGCTCGGTCCCAACCGGGACTAGGGGAGAGACCCAGTACTTC.

This rearrangement joins TRBV9 to TRBJ1-2; TRBD1 is a possible D gene (5 bases). Germline V CDR1 and CDR2: SGDLS, YYNGEE. Deletions cut 3 bases from V and 6 bases from J, with 6 bases between. The CDR3 is 11 residues long. The CDR3: CASSARDGYTF. The CDR3 region has the DNA TGTGCCAGCAGCGCCAGGGATGGCTACACCTTC.

This rearrangement joins TRBV15 to TRBJ1-5, with 7 nucleotides matching TRBD1. Germline CDR1 is LNHNV and CDR2 is YYDKDF (reference sequence). Trimming removed 1 base from V and 4 bases from J; junction bases left unmatched: 13. This CDR3 comprises 18 residues. The CDR3 DNA reads as TGTGCCACCAGCAGAGCCAAAACTCCAGGACAGGCGAATCAGCCCCAGCATTTT. Translating gives CATSRAKTPGQANQPQHF.

This clone was observed once. The V gene is TRBV6-1, the J gene TRBJ2-5, with D tentatively TRBD1 (5 bases). With the DNA end fitting TRBJ2-7 better, the J assignment may be wrong. The CDR3 totals 14 residues. Germline V gene lookup returns CDR1 MNHNS and CDR2 SASEGT. The CDR3 sequence is CASSEGRVLGEQYF. The CDR3 nucleotides are TGTGCCAGCAGTGAAGGCAGGGTTCTTGGCGAGCAGTACTTC.

This chain uses TRBV10-2 with TRBJ2-1, with a tentative D call TRBD2 (6 bases). Per germline, CDR1 WSHSY and CDR2 SAAADI. The length of the CDR3 is 15 residues. V gave up 2 bases and J gave up 3 bases, with 11 bases separating them. The DNA of the CDR3 is TGCGCCAGCAGTGAGGAAAGGGACTTCTACAATGAGCAGTTCTTC. This encodes CASSEERDFYNEQFF.

The J gene is TRBJ2-7, the V gene TRBV7-2, with 15 bases lining up with TRBD2. The CDR3 sequence is 19 residues long. V lost 3 bases and J lost 0; bases outside the gene matches: 9. Germline-derived CDR1 and CDR2 are SGHTA and FQGNSA. The CDR3, as DNA: TGTGCCAGCAGCTTCCCGGGGACTAGCGGGGGGAGGAGCTCCTACGAGCAGTACTTC. Encoded protein: CASSFPGTSGGRSSYEQYF.

The V call is TRBV9, the J call TRBJ2-1; 12 positions agree with TRBD2. From germline, CDR1 is SGDLS and CDR2 YYNGEE. The CDR3 consists of 20 residues. V dropped 3 bases and J dropped 3; count of bases not matched to a gene: 16. The CDR3 spells CASSADGLAGRPPHYNEQFF. CDR3 bases: TGTGCCAGCAGCGCTGACGGACTAGCGGGGCGGCCCCCACACTACAATGAGCAGTTCTTC.

This clone was recorded only once. The rearrangement uses TRBV15 and TRBJ1-6; 7 bases are a match to TRBD1. The CDR3 contains 15 residues. CDR1 LNHNV and CDR2 YYDKDF come from the germline V gene (reference sequence). Germline trimming cut 4 bases from V and 7 bases from J; bases unmatched to any gene: 7. In nucleotides, the CDR3 is TGTGCCACCAGCACCCCGACAGGGAGGAATTCACCCCTCCACTTT. It translates to CATSTPTGRNSPLHF. The full variable domain, in which reference TRBV15 and TRBJ1-6 provide the parts outside the CDR3, is DAMVIQNPRYQVTQFGKPVTLSCSQTLNHNVMYWYQQKSSQAPKLLFHYYDKDFNNEADTPDNFQSRRPNTSFCFLDIRSPGLGDTAMYLCATSTPTGRNSPLHFGNGTRLTVT.

This clone was counted a few times. The chain recombines TRBV20-1 with TRBJ1-1; D ambiguous. V shed 1 base and J shed 5 bases, with 5 bases lying between them. The CDR3 has 11 residues. Germline V gives CDR1 DFQATT, CDR2 SNEGSKA (reference sequence). CDR3 coding DNA: TGCAGTGCTAGAGTCCATACTGAAGCTTTCTTT. Protein sequence: CSARVHTEAFF.

V is TRBV29-1 and J is TRBJ1-4; 7 nucleotides match TRBD1. Trimming at V came to 2 bases and at J to 2 bases, leaving 8 bases not matched to a gene. The CDR3 sequence is 16 residues long. Germline assignment: CDR1 SQVTM and CDR2 ANQGSEA. The CDR3 sequence is CSVERIRGATNEKLFF. CDR3 sequence (DNA): TGCAGCGTTGAACGAATCAGGGGGGCGACTAATGAAAAACTGTTTTTT.

The chain has TRBV28 and TRBJ1-2, with 8 bases that match TRBD1. V shed 4 bases, J shed 6 bases, and the junction held 10 bases outside the gene matches. The germline gives CDR1 MDHEN, CDR2 SYDVKM. This CDR3 is 15 amino acids long. CDR3 in DNA: TGTGCCAGCAGTTGCCGCGACAGGGGAAGGGATGGCTACACCTTC. Protein: CASSCRDRGRDGYTF.

This sequence joins TRBV28 and TRBJ1-2; D call uncertain. This CDR3 is 18 amino acids long. CDR1 and CDR2 (germline): MDHEN, SYDVKM. V lost 5 bases and J 8 bases, leaving 30 bases between the germline ends. CDR3 sequence (DNA): TGTGCCAGCAGTCTTTTCCACTACTTGATCCCTCATAAGTGGGGCTACACCTTC. This encodes CASSLFHYLIPHKWGYTF.

The genes are TRBV5-1 and TRBJ1-1; D possibly corresponds to TRBD1 (5 bases). Trimming removed 4 bases at V and 2 bases at J, with 12 bases between. The CDR3 has 14 residues. Per the germline V gene, CDR1 is SGHRS and CDR2 is YFSETQ. The CDR3 coding sequence is TGCGCCAGCAGCGGGGGGTTAGGCAACACTGAAGCTTTCTTT. It codes for CASSGGLGNTEAFF.

A few counts support this clone. The chain joins TRBV6-5 to TRBJ2-2, with TRBD1 identical over 7 bases. Germline V gene data show CDR1 as MNHEY and CDR2 as SVGAGI. V was clipped by 2 bases and J by 9 bases; unmatched bases: 3. The CDR3 contains 13 residues. The CDR3 coding sequence is TGTGCCAGCAGTTACAGGGGGCATAGGGAGCTGTTTTTT. Translated: CASSYRGHRELFF.

The genes are TRBV4-1 and TRBJ1-5; D unresolved. The CDR3 contains 15 residues. CDR1 MGHRA and CDR2 YSYEKL come from the germline V gene. V shed 1 base and J shed 1 base, with 8 bases lying between them. The CDR3 here is CASSQGGGSNQPQHF. CDR3 nucleotides: TGCGCCAGCAGCCAAGGGGGAGGCAGCAATCAGCCCCAGCATTTT.

This clone was detected a few times. This sequence joins TRBV7-2 and TRBJ2-2; maybe TRBD1 (6 bases). The CDR3 is made up of 17 amino acids. The germline gives CDR1 SGHTA, CDR2 FQGNSA. V dropped 4 bases and J dropped 0 bases, with 15 bases sitting between them. The CDR3 nucleotides are TGTGCCAGCAGCTCTACAAGACAGGAGACGAACACCGGGGAGCTGTTTTTT. It codes for CASSSTRQETNTGELFF.

A word on this clone: One junction end disagrees with the germline gene, perhaps due to a read error. The chain carries TRBV5-8 and TRBJ1-2; D uncertain. CDR3 length: 11 amino acids. CDR1 is SGHTS and CDR2 is YDEGEE in the germline V gene. The CDR3 coding sequence is TGTGCCAGCAGCTTAAAACCTTGTCAGGTTTTT. Its translation is CASSLKPCQVF. The variable domain in full, with the rest retrieved from reference TRBV5-8 and TRBJ1-2, is EAGVTQSPTHLIKTRGQQATLRCSPISGHTSVYWYQQALGLGLQFLLWYDEGEERNRGNFPPRFSGRQFPNYSSELNVNALELEDSALYLCASSLKPCQVFGSGTRLTVV.

This clone turned up a few times. The gene calls are TRBV5-6 and TRBJ1-1; TRBD1 might be the D (5 bases). This CDR3 has 13 residues. Germline CDR1 SGHDT, CDR2 YYEEEE. Trimming left V 6 bases short and J 3 bases short, with 12 bases between. CDR3 in amino acids: CASTAGTDTEAFF. In nucleotides, the CDR3 is TGTGCCAGCACAGCGGGGACGGACACTGAAGCTTTCTTT. Combining the CDR3 with reference TRBV5-6 and TRBJ1-1 gives the whole variable domain DAGVTQSPTHLIKTRGQQVTLRCSPKSGHDTVSWYQQALGQGPQFIFQYYEEEERQRGNFPDRFSGHQFPNYSSELNVNALLLGDSALYLCASTAGTDTEAFFGQGTRLTVV.

As for this clone: The junction shows a germline mismatch at one end, possibly a read error. The chain combines TRBV10-1 with TRBJ2-3, with D possibly TRBD2 on 6 matching bases. The CDR3 extends over 13 amino acids. CDR1 is WNHNN, CDR2 SYGVQD, per germline (reference sequence). CDR3 sequence reads: CSSSSGPWDTQYF. As DNA, the CDR3 is TGCTCCAGCAGTAGCGGCCCCTGGGATACGCAGTATTTT.

This chain uses TRBV2 with TRBJ2-7; TRBD1 might be the D (6 bases). The V end was cut by 6 bases, the J end by 2 bases, with 20 bases between. Per germline, CDR1 SNHLY and CDR2 FYNNEI. The CDR3 runs to 16 residues. Written as DNA, the CDR3 is TGTGCCAGCAGAGCGGCACCAGGGACAACCGCCTACGAGCAGTACTTC. The encoded protein is CASRAAPGTTAYEQYF.

V usage is TRBV7-9 and J usage is TRBJ2-1; D possibly corresponds to TRBD1 (6 bases). CDR1 SEHNR and CDR2 FQNEAQ come from the germline V gene (reference sequence). V was trimmed by 0 bases and J by 2 bases, leaving 14 bases between them. The CDR3 consists of 17 residues. The CDR3 loop is CASSLARRGKTYNEQFF. CDR3 bases: TGTGCCAGCAGCTTAGCGCGTAGGGGGAAAACCTACAATGAGCAGTTCTTC.

The rearrangement joins TRBV6-1 to TRBJ2-1; the match to TRBD1 covers 9 bases. Germline values: CDR1 MNHNS, CDR2 SASEGT. Trimming at V came to 8 bases and at J to 2 bases, leaving 4 bases not matched to a gene. The CDR3 extends over 14 amino acids. In nucleotides, the CDR3 is TGTGCCAGCCGCAGACAGGGGGCCTACAATGAGCAGTTCTTC. The encoded protein is CASRRQGAYNEQFF.

V and J are TRBV30 and TRBJ1-1, with 7 nucleotides matching TRBD1. Germline V lookup: CDR1 GTSNPN, CDR2 SVGIG (reference sequence). The V gene end was trimmed by 1 base and the J gene end by 5 bases; junction bases not matched to a gene: 7. The CDR3 contains 14 residues. As DNA, the CDR3 is TGTGCCTGGAGTGCAGCCGACAGGGTTACTGAAGCTTTCTTT. It specifies CAWSAADRVTEAFF.

This chain uses TRBV7-2 with TRBJ2-7; the D gene is possibly TRBD2 (5 bases). Per the germline V gene, CDR1 is SGHTA and CDR2 is FQGNSA. The V gene lost 5 bases and the J gene lost 7 bases, with 24 bases spanning the gap. The CDR3 covers 16 residues. The CDR3 sequence: CASSPVWTVYRGEQYF. In DNA, the CDR3 is TGTGCCAGCAGCCCCGTTTGGACGGTCTATCGCGGGGAGCAGTACTTC.

The V gene is TRBV12-5, the J gene TRBJ2-2; maybe TRBD1 (6 bases). CDR3 length equals 20 residues. The germline V gene has CDR1 LGHNT and CDR2 FRNRAP. The V gene lost 3 bases and the J gene lost 5 bases, with 28 bases spanning the gap. The chain's CDR3 is CASGFCPFPTGSWETGELFF. The CDR3 region has the DNA TGTGCTAGTGGTTTTTGTCCCTTTCCCACAGGGAGTTGGGAGACCGGGGAGCTGTTTTTT.

The chain carries TRBV2 and TRBJ2-3, with 9 bases identical to TRBD2. Germline loops: CDR1 SNHLY, CDR2 FYNNEI. The CDR3 loop spans 16 amino acids. V shed 10 bases, J shed 3 bases, and the junction held 14 bases outside the gene matches. CDR3 sequence reads: CATSPMGGGETDTQYF. The CDR3 DNA is TGTGCCACCTCCCCTATGGGCGGGGGGGAAACAGATACGCAGTATTTT. Full variable domain (outside the CDR3, taken from reference TRBV2 and TRBJ2-3): EPEVTQTPSHQVTQMGQEVILRCVPISNHLYFYWYRQILGQKVEFLVSFYNNEISEKSEIFDDQFSVERPDGSNFTLKIRSTKLEDSAMYFCATSPMGGGETDTQYFGPGTRLTVL.

The chain combines TRBV5-6 with TRBJ2-2; no reliable D call. The ends were cut back, 0 bases at V and 0 bases at J, with 18 bases in the middle. This CDR3 comprises 19 residues. Looked up from germline, CDR1 is SGHDT and CDR2 is YYEEEE. The CDR3: CASSLEVRVPASNTGELFF. Written as DNA, the CDR3 is TGTGCCAGCAGCTTGGAGGTACGGGTGCCGGCTTCGAACACCGGGGAGCTGTTTTTT. Drawing the rest from reference TRBV5-6 and TRBJ2-2, the complete variable domain is DAGVTQSPTHLIKTRGQQVTLRCSPKSGHDTVSWYQQALGQGPQFIFQYYEEEERQRGNFPDRFSGHQFPNYSSELNVNALLLGDSALYLCASSLEVRVPASNTGELFFGEGSRLTVL.